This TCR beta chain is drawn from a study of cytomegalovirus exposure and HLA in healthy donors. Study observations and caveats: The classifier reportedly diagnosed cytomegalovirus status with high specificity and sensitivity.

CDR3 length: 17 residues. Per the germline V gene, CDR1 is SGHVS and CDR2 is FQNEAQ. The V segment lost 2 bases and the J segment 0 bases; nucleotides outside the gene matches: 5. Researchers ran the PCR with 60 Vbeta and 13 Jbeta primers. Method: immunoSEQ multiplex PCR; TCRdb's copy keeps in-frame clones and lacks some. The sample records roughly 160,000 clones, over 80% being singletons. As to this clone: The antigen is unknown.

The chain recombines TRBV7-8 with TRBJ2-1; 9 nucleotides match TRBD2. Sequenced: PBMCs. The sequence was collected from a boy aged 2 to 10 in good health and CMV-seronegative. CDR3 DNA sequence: TGTGCCAGCAGCTTAACTAGCGGGCGTAGCTCCTACAATGAGCAGTTCTTC. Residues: CASSLTSGRSSYNEQFF.